This T cell receptor beta chain was observed in a study of vaccination effects on CD4 cells after COVID-19 (dated by TCRdb to about 2022). Context from the whole study: Each participant got two doses of an mRNA SARS-CoV-2 vaccine, either BNT162b2 or mRNA-1273. A total of some eleven COVID-19 convalescent patients and several SARS-CoV-2-naive healthy vaccine recipients were included in the full study. Cultures from other donors in the study were sequenced using the Oncomine TCR Beta short-read assay on an Illumina iSeq 100. SARS-CoV-2 spike-specific CD4+ TCR repertoires from before and after mRNA vaccination were compared in COVID-19 convalescent patients and in infection-naive vaccine recipients. What the research found in general, with its limitations: Among healthy vaccine recipients, nearly all vaccine-induced clones were SARS-CoV-2 mono-reactive, and only 1 of 255 was cross-reactive with common cold coronaviruses. At late post-vaccination timepoints, both infection-induced and vaccine-induced clones showed marked clonal contraction, consistent with waning T cell responses. Limitations of the study were the small number of convalescent patients and the absence of early post-infection timepoints.

From the cysteine up to the phenylalanine, the CDR3 has a length of 12 residues. The only DNA kept is the CDR3, 36 bases in frame from the first base. From a lookup of the germline V gene (reference sequence), CDR1 and CDR2 are GTSNPN and SVGIG. V sheds 0 bases and J sheds 7 bases, leaving 7 bases between their ends. On this clone itself: Its antigen target is currently unknown. No much larger clone is present one base from it, and per-base qualities are unavailable.

The receptor library was made with the immunoSEQ multiplex PCR assay. DNA from the cultured, isolated CD4+ T cells was subjected to TCR beta CDR3 sequencing. The paper's data handling went like this. Non-productive TCR sequences were discarded, and reads were trimmed to the CDR3 region, with only CDR3s of 7 or more amino acids retained. Antigen-specific clonotypes were identified using the MANAFEST web app by comparison of expansion in peptide wells against reference cultures. For clones to be considered positive, expansion at FDR<0.05 versus reference and all other wells, an odds ratio above 5, and a frequency above 0.1% in two replicate wells were required. A clonotype was defined as cross-reactive if the clonotype was significantly expanded both in SARS-CoV-2 spike wells and in at least one common cold coronavirus spike condition. CDR3 similarity was assessed by Levenshtein distance using the stringdist R package, and unrooted trees were constructed with ape in R 3.6.1. Here the immuneACCESS table is served through TCRdb, limited to in-frame sequences with V and J called. Missing clones are a known gap in these copies; in checked studies unresolved V genes cover under half, and the rest lacks a known reason. V and J calls plus clone size are reproduced from that table; the DNA served to infer D and trimming. This sample holds 35,000 to 40,000 clones; about three fifths were observed only once. The ten most abundant clones make up 14% to 15% of the sample.

In the ViraFEST assay, PBMC were stimulated with viral peptide pools, and TCR sequencing was then used to find antigen-specific CD4+ T cell clonotypes based on their expansion. After less than 13 days of culture, CD4+ T cells were isolated with the EasySep CD4+ T cell isolation kit. None of the healthy vaccine recipients had a prior SARS-CoV-2 infection, which was confirmed by nucleocapsid antibody tests that came back negative both before and after vaccination. About 2 million PBMC per well were cultured in IMDM with around 5.3% human AB serum, 7.5 to 10 IU/ml IL-2 and gentamicin, plus 10 ug/ml peptides. Half of the culture medium was replaced with fresh IL-2-containing medium on days 3 and 7. Each peptide stimulation condition was cultured in triplicate wells unless otherwise noted. PBMC were separated from whole blood using Ficoll-Paque Plus gradient centrifugation and were then either cryopreserved at -140C or used fresh. The spike proteins of SARS-CoV-2 and of the common cold coronaviruses HCoV-NL63, HCoV-OC43 and HCoV-229E were spanned by overlapping peptide pools. Genomic DNA was extracted from cultured CD4+ T cells with the QIAamp micro DNA kit.

The receptor's source is a human donor who received a COVID-19 vaccine. Recombination linked TRBV30 to TRBJ2-1; the D gene assignment is perhaps TRBD1 or TRBD2, with each matching 5 bases. The starting material was CD4+ T cells from PBMCs cultured with HCoV-OC43 spike peptides, obtained before COVID-19 vaccination. The intended sense of this specimen's cell subset or site label: HCoV-OC43 spike overlapping peptide pool stimulation. The CDR3 amino acid sequence is: CAWSVWGNEQFF. DNA sequence: TGTGCCTGGAGTGTCTGGGGGAATGAGCAGTTCTTC.